Presented here are 10 T cell receptor beta chains from one specimen sequenced in a study of shared clonotypes between healthy human individuals. TCRdb keeps only in-frame clones here, not all; method: immunoSEQ multiplex PCR. In the table there are some 550,000 clones, around 97% of which are singletons. Sequencing was performed on naive CD4+ T cells sorted from blood. Indicated subset: CD45RA+ positively selected. These receptors were collected from a woman aged 30 to 39 in good health.

The chain recombines TRBV18 with TRBJ2-5, with D unclear. Germline CDR1 is KGHSH and CDR2 is LQKENI. Deletions cut 0 bases from V and 5 bases from J, with 16 bases between. The CDR3 length is 16 residues. CDR3: CASSPPKRVAAETQYF. The CDR3 bases are TGTGCCAGCTCACCACCGAAAAGGGTAGCTGCGGAGACCCAGTACTTC.

The chain has TRBV18 and TRBJ1-4, with D maybe TRBD1 (5 bases). Looked up from germline, CDR1 is KGHSH and CDR2 is LQKENI. Trimming removed 4 bases from V and 8 bases from J, with 17 bases in between. This CDR3 has 15 amino acids. This CDR3 reads CASSRGDSAVEKLFF. DNA for the CDR3: TGTGCCAGCTCACGCGGGGACTCGGCCGTGGAAAAACTGTTTTTT. The full variable domain, completed using reference TRBV18 and TRBJ1-4, is NAGVMQNPRHLVRRRGQEARLRCSPMKGHSHVYWYRQLPEEGLKFMVYLQKENIIDESGMPKERFSAEFPKEGPSILRIQQVVRGDSAAYFCASSRGDSAVEKLFFGSGTQLSVL.

This clone was counted a single time. The chain combines TRBV11-2 with TRBJ2-1, with TRBD2 matching over 10 bases. Germline CDR1 reads SGHAT; CDR2 reads FQNNGV. The CDR3 length is 15 residues. With 1 base clipped from V and 6 bases from J, the junction kept 3 bases outside the gene matches. CDR3 protein: CASSLALAGINEQFF. The CDR3 DNA follows: TGTGCCAGCAGCTTAGCACTAGCGGGGATCAATGAGCAGTTCTTC.

J is TRBJ2-1 and V is TRBV27; 7 nucleotides agree with TRBD2. The V gene's germline CDR1 is MNHEY and CDR2 SMNVEV (reference sequence). CDR3 length: 17 residues. The J segment lost 1 base and the V segment lost 1 base, leaving 7 bases of the junction unmatched. CDR3 sequence: CASSLYDSGPSYNEQFF. The CDR3 DNA sequence: TGTGCCAGCAGTTTATATGATAGCGGGCCATCCTACAATGAGCAGTTCTTC.

The chain combines TRBV2 with TRBJ1-4; no definite D call. From germline, CDR1 is SNHLY and CDR2 FYNNEI. The CDR3 length is 15 residues. V lost 2 bases and J lost 0, with 7 bases in between. The CDR3 DNA reads as TGTGCCAGCAGTGAATCATCAGCAACTAATGAAAAACTGTTTTTT. It encodes CASSESSATNEKLFF.

This chain uses TRBV6-5 with TRBJ1-5, with 10 bases aligning to TRBD1. The CDR3 totals 14 residues. CDR1 and CDR2 from the germline V gene are MNHEY and SVGAGI. With 7 bases clipped from V and 10 bases from J, the junction kept 10 bases outside the gene matches. DNA of the CDR3: TGTGCCAGCACTTCCCGACAGGGGGCTGGCCCCCAGCATTTT. Protein sequence: CASTSRQGAGPQHF.

The rearrangement joins TRBV4-2 to TRBJ1-2; a possible D gene is TRBD1 (6 bases). With 3 bases removed from V and 2 bases from J, the gap between germline ends came to 13 bases. The CDR3 runs to 15 residues. Germline V gene data show CDR1 as LGHNA and CDR2 as YNFKEQ. CDR3: CASSQMTGGNYGYTF. Here the CDR3 DNA reads TGTGCCAGCAGCCAGATGACAGGCGGGAACTATGGCTACACCTTC.

In nucleotides, the CDR3 is TGTGCCATCAGTGAACGCCGGACTAGCGGGTTAACGGAGACCCAGTACTTC. Translated, it gives CAISERRTSGLTETQYF. The V gene is TRBV10-3, the J gene TRBJ2-5; TRBD2 matches at 11 bases. The CDR3 totals 17 residues. Germline CDR1 reads ENHRY; CDR2 reads SYGVKD. Losses at the gene ends were 3 bases for V and 5 bases for J; bases not matched to a gene: 11.

A note on this clone: This sample includes further DNA sequences coding for the same CDR3. This chain uses TRBV11-2 with TRBJ2-7; D is ambiguous. V lost 4 bases to trimming and J lost 0 bases, with 7 bases between them. The V gene's germline CDR1 is SGHAT and CDR2 FQNNGV. The CDR3 spans 13 residues. CDR3 nucleotide sequence: TGTGCCAGCAGCTACGGTAGCTCCTACGAGCAGTACTTC. Amino acid sequence: CASSYGSSYEQYF.

CDR3 in DNA: TGTGCCAGCAGCTCAGCGGGAGGCCTTAACAATGAGCAGTTCTTC. This gives the protein CASSSAGGLNNEQFF. The chain is built from TRBV7-8 and TRBJ2-1; 9 positions agree with TRBD2. Germline lookup yields CDR1 SGHVS and CDR2 FQNEAQ. The ends lost 4 bases at V and 5 bases at J; junction bases unmatched: 6. This CDR3 spans 15 amino acids.